This TCR beta chain is from a study of OX40 agonist ivuxolimab in advanced cancers. Generated by immunoSEQ multiplex PCR, the TCRdb table keeps only in-frame clones and is missing some. Of under 15,000 clones detected, approximately 80% appear once; the ten largest clones hold around 35%. This CDR3 comprises 14 residues. Between the trimmed V and J ends, which lost 6 bases and 7 bases, there was a span of 15 bases. Per germline, CDR1 LNHDA and CDR2 SQIVND (reference sequence). The genes are TRBV19 and TRBJ1-4; D is unclear. The source was CD4+ or CD8+ T cells sorted from blood, collected in a trial of the OX40 agonist ivuxolimab. The TCR originated in an adult with an advanced solid tumor such as melanoma, head and neck, liver or kidney cancer. The CDR3 nucleotides read TGTGCCAGTAGCCTGGGTCCTAGCGCTGAAAAACTGTTTTTT. It is translated as CASSLGPSAEKLFF.